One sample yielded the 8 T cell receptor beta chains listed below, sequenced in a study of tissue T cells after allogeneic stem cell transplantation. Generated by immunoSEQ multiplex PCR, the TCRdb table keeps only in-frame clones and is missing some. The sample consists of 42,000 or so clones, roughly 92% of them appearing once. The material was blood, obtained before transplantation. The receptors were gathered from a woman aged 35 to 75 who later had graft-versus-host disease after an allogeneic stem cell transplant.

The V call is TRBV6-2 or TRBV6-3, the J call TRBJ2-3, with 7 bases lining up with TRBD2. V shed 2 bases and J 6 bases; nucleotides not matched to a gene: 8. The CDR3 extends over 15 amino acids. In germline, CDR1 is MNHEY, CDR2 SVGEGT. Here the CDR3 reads CASSYLAARVDTQYF. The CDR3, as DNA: TGTGCCAGCAGTTACCTAGCGGCCCGTGTGGATACGCAGTATTTT.

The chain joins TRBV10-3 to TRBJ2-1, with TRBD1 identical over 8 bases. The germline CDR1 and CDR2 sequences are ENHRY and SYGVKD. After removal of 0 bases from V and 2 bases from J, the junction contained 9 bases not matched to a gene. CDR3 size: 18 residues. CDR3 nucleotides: TGTGCCATCAGTGAGTCCCTGACACAGGGGGGAACCTACAATGAGCAGTTCTTC. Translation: CAISESLTQGGTYNEQFF.

CDR3 region: CASERPGRSNEKLFF. The CDR3 DNA is TGTGCCAGCGAACGCCCGGGCCGGTCTAATGAAAAACTGTTTTTT. The J gene is TRBJ1-4, the V gene TRBV6-6; no clear D gene. CDR3 length: 15 amino acids. Germline V gene data show CDR1 as MNHNY and CDR2 as SVGAGI (reference sequence). The germline V and J ends were trimmed by 8 bases and 3 bases, with 16 bases remaining between them.

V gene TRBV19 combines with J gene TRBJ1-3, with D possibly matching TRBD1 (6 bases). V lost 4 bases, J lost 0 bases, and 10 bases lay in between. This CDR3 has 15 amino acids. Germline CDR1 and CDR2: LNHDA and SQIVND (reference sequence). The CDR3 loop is CASSKTGSSGNTIYF. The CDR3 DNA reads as TGTGCCAGTAGTAAGACAGGAAGCTCTGGAAACACCATATATTTT.

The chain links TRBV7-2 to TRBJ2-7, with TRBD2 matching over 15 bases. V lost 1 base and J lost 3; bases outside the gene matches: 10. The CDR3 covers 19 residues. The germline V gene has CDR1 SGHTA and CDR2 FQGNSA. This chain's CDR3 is CASSLGRLGTSGRLYEQYF. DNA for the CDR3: TGTGCCAGCAGCTTAGGAAGGCTTGGGACTAGCGGGAGGCTCTACGAGCAGTACTTC.

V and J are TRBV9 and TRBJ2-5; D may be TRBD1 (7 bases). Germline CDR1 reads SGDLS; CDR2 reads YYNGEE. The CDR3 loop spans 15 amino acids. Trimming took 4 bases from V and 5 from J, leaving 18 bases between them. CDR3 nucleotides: TGTGCCAGCAGCCCGTTACAGGGGACTTTGGAGACCCAGTACTTC. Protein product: CASSPLQGTLETQYF.

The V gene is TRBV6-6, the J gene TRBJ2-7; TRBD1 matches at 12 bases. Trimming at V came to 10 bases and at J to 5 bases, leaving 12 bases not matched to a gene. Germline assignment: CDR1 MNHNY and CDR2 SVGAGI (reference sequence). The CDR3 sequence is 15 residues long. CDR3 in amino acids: CATSGQGALGHEQYF. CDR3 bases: TGTGCCACCTCGGGACAGGGGGCTCTGGGCCACGAGCAGTACTTC.

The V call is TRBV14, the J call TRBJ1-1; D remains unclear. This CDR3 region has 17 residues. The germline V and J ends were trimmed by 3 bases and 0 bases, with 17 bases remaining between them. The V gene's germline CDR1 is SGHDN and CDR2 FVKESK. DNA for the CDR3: TGTGCCAGCAGCCACCCACCATCTGGACGGATGAACACTGAAGCTTTCTTT. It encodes CASSHPPSGRMNTEAFF.